This entry describes one T cell receptor beta chain. This record belongs to a study of OX40 agonist ivuxolimab in advanced cancers. The protocol was immunoSEQ multiplex PCR, while the TCRdb copy is restricted to in-frame clones and leaves out a portion. The sample yields about 25,000 clones, approximately 86% seen once. The CDR3 is made up of 15 amino acids. Germline loops: CDR1 SEHNR, CDR2 FQNEAQ (reference sequence). Trimming took off 5 bases at V and 3 bases at J, with 16 bases between the two ends. The receptor was derived from an adult with an advanced solid tumor such as melanoma, head and neck, liver or kidney cancer. The specimen was CD4+ or CD8+ T cells sorted from blood, collected in a trial of the OX40 agonist ivuxolimab. This sequence joins TRBV7-9 and TRBJ1-1; tentatively, D is TRBD1 (5 bases). CDR3: CASSPRGLGYTEAFF. CDR3 bases: TGTGCCAGCAGCCCGAGGGGATTGGGGTACACTGAAGCTTTCTTT. The full variable domain, with the rest looked up from reference TRBV7-9 and TRBJ1-1, is DTGVSQNPRHKITKRGQNVTFRCDPISEHNRLYWYRQTLGQGPEFLTYFQNEAQLEKSRLLSDRFSAERPKGSFSTLEIQRTEQGDSAMYLCASSPRGLGYTEAFFGQGTRLTVV.